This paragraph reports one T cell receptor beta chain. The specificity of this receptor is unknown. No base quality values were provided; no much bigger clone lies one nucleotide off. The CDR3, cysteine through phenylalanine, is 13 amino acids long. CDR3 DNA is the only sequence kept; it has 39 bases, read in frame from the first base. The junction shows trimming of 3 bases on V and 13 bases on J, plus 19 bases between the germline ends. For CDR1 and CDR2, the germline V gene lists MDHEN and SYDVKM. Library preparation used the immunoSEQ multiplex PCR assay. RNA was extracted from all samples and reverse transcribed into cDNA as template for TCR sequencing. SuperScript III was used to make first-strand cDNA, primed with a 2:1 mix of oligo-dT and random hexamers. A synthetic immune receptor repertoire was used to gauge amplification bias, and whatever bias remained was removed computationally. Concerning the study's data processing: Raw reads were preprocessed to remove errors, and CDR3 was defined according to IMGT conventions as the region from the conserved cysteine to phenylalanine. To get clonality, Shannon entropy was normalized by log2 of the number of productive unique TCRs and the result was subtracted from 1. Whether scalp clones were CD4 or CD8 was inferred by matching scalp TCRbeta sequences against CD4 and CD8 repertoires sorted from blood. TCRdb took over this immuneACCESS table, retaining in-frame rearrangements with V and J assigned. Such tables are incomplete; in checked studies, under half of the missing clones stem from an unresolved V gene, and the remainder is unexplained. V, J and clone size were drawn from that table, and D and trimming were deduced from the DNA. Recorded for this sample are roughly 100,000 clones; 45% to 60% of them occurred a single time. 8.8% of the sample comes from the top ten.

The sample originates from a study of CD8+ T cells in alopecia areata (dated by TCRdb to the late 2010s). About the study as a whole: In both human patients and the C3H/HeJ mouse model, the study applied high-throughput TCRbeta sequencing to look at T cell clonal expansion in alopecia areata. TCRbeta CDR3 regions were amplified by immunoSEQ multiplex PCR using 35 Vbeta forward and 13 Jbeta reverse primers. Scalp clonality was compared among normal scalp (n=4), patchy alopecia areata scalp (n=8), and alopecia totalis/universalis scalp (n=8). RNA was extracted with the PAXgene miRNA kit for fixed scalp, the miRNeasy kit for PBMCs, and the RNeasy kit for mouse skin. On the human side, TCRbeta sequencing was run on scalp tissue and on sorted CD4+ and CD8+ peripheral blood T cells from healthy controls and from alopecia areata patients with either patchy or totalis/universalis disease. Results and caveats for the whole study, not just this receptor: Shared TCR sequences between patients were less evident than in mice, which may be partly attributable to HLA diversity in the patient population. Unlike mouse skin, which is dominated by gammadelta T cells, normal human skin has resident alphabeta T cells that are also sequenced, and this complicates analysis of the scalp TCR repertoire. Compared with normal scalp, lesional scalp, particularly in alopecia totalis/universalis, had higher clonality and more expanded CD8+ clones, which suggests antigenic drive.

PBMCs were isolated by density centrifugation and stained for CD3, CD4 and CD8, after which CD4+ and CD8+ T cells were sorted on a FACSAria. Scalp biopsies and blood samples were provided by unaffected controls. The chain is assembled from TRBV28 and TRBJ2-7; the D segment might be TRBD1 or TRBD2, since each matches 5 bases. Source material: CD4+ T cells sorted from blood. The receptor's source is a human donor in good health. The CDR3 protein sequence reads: CASSLFTGTRCYF. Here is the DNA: TGTGCCAGCAGTTTGTTCACCGGGACCCGCTGCTACTTC.